This TCR beta chain was observed in a study of T cell repertoires in breast cancer. Germline V gene sequence: CDR1 MNHEY, CDR2 SMNVEV (reference sequence). CDR3 length equals 16 residues. V was cut by 5 bases and J by 8 bases, with 21 bases left in between. Blocking oligonucleotides added to a second nested PCR suppressed unpaired genes. In TCRdb, the emulsion pairing reads were re-called with MiXCR into one record per CDR3 protein. Here the sample spans roughly 38,000 distinct CDR3 sequences, over 40% being singletons. The sample holds a few counts of this clonotype. The antigen is unknown. Study-wide results and caveats: Possibly tumor-specific: approximately 17 TCR pairs in seven or more tumors, rare in control blood.

The expanded emulsion RT-PCR method captured paired alpha and beta chains from CD8+ T cells. The chain links TRBV27 to TRBJ1-4; no clear D. The clonotype was recovered from a pool of human donors with breast cancer or a healthy control (not recorded which). Sequencing was performed on CD8+ T cells. The CDR3 here is CASSPFWGADGEKLFF. The CDR3 DNA sequence: TGTGCCAGCAGTCCCTTTTGGGGAGCAGACGGGGAAAAACTGTTTTTT.